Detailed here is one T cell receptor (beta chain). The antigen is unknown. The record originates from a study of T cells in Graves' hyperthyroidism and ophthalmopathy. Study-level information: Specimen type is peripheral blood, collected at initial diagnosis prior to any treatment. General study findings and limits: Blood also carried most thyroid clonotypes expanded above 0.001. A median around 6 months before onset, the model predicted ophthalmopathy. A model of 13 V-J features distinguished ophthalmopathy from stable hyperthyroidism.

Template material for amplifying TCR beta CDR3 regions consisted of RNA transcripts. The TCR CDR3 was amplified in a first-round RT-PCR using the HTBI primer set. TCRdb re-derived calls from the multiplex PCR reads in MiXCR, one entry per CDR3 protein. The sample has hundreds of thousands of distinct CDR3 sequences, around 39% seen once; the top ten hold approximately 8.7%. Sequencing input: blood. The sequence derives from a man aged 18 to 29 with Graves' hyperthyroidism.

For the CDR3, the DNA is TGTGCCAGCAGTAACCCCGGGACAGGGGGCTGGGAGACCCAGTACTTC. This translates into CASSNPGTGGWETQYF. The V and J genes are TRBV6-5 and TRBJ2-5, with 12 bases lining up with TRBD1. CDR3 length: 16 amino acids. The germline gives CDR1 MNHEY, CDR2 SVGAGI. J lost 5 bases, V lost 5 bases, and 9 bases had no gene match.